This is a list of T cell receptor beta chains from one sample in a study of shared clonotypes between healthy human individuals. TCRdb's table, derived via immunoSEQ multiplex PCR, lists solely in-frame clones and lacks some. Of roughly 2 million clones listed, 90% to 95% are singletons. The sample taken for sequencing was naive CD4+ T cells sorted from blood. These receptors originate from a young man in good health. The CDR3 runs from the conserved cysteine through the conserved F or W. The order of the fields is CDR3 length, V gene, D gene, J gene, clone size, CDR3 protein, CDR3 DNA. The D gene is left open where the match is weak. Size is omitted from some rows. Given values are once, few, many or a class for expanded clones.

>14|TRBV7-6|TRBD1|TRBJ2-2|NA
CASSLTGGTGELFF
TGTGCCAGCAGCTTAACAGGGGGCACCGGGGAGCTGTTTTTT
>13|TRBV2|NA|TRBJ2-2|NA
CASRKSNTGELFF
TGTGCCAGCAGAAAGTCAAACACCGGGGAGCTGTTTTTT
>15|TRBV18|NA|TRBJ2-1|NA
CASSPRGSSSNEQFF
TGTGCCAGCTCACCTCGGGGTTCATCGAGTAATGAGCAGTTCTTC
>16|TRBV5-5|TRBD1|TRBJ1-4|NA
CASSSGQTGTNEKLFF
TGTGCCAGCAGCTCGGGACAGACAGGGACTAATGAAAAACTGTTTTTT
>16|TRBV11-2|NA|TRBJ2-1|NA
CASSLAAGAAYNEQFF
TGTGCCAGCAGCTTAGCCGCGGGGGCAGCCTACAATGAGCAGTTCTTC
>14|TRBV5-5|NA|TRBJ2-3|NA
CASSLVASTDTQYF
TGTGCCAGCAGCTTGGTGGCTAGCACAGATACGCAGTATTTT
>13|TRBV30|NA|TRBJ2-5|many
CAWALGGQETQYF
TGTGCCTGGGCCCTAGGGGGCCAAGAGACCCAGTACTTC
>14|TRBV5-1|NA|TRBJ1-1|NA
CASSLRQQNTEAFF
TGCGCCAGCAGCTTGCGGCAGCAGAACACTGAAGCTTTCTTT
>20|TRBV19|NA|TRBJ1-5|NA
CASSIRTVAPRGYSNQPQHF
TGTGCCAGTAGTATTCGGACAGTGGCCCCCCGAGGGTATAGCAATCAGCCCCAGCATTTT
>12|TRBV6-5|NA|TRBJ1-4|NA
CASGRDTEKLFF
TGTGCCAGCGGTAGAGACACTGAAAAACTGTTTTTT
>13|TRBV6-4|NA|TRBJ1-1|NA
CASSLGRGTEAFF
TGTGCCAGCAGTTTAGGAAGGGGCACTGAAGCTTTCTTT
>12|TRBV28|NA|TRBJ1-6|NA
CASSFPDSPLHF
TGTGCCAGCAGTTTCCCCGATTCACCCCTCCACTTT
>14|TRBV10-3|NA|TRBJ1-3|NA
CAISESVVYNTIYF
TGTGCCATCAGTGAGTCGGTCGTGTATAACACCATATATTTT
>15|TRBV5-1|NA|TRBJ2-2|NA
CASSLRLGGAGELFF
TGCGCCAGCAGCTTGCGACTAGGTGGGGCCGGGGAGCTGTTTTTT
>15|TRBV5-4|TRBD2|TRBJ2-7|NA
CASSGMLAGENEQYF
TGTGCCAGCAGCGGAATGTTAGCGGGAGAGAACGAGCAGTACTTC
>14|TRBV5-1|NA|TRBJ2-3|NA
CASSLVQGTDTQYF
TGCGCCAGCAGCTTGGTGCAGGGCACAGATACGCAGTATTTT
>17|TRBV18|NA|TRBJ1-3|NA
CASSPLSSRGSGNTIYF
TGTGCCAGCTCACCACTTTCGTCTCGGGGCTCTGGAAACACCATATATTTT
>14|TRBV6-1|NA|TRBJ1-1|NA
CASSAGRGSTEAFF
TGTGCCAGCAGTGCCGGGAGGGGATCCACTGAAGCTTTCTTT
>14|TRBV11-2|TRBD2|TRBJ2-7|NA
CASSPGLPNYEQYF
TGTGCCAGCAGCCCGGGACTACCTAACTACGAGCAGTACTTC
>16|TRBV9|TRBD2|TRBJ2-2|NA
CASSSRTSGGTGELFF
TGTGCCAGCAGCTCCCGGACTAGCGGTGGCACCGGGGAGCTGTTTTTT
>15|TRBV2|NA|TRBJ2-3|NA
CASKRAGPNTDTQYF
TGTGCCAGCAAGAGGGCGGGGCCAAACACAGATACGCAGTATTTT
>17|TRBV7-9|NA|TRBJ1-1|NA
CASSYQRQMRGNTEAFF
TGTGCCAGCAGTTACCAACGGCAGATGCGGGGAAACACTGAAGCTTTCTTT
>12|TRBV7-8|NA|TRBJ2-1|NA
CASSVGRGEQFF
TGTGCCAGCAGCGTGGGCCGGGGTGAGCAGTTCTTC
>15|TRBV28|NA|TRBJ2-5|NA
CASSFQGFAQETQYF
TGTGCCAGCAGTTTTCAGGGTTTCGCGCAAGAGACCCAGTACTTC
>14|TRBV29-1|TRBD2|TRBJ2-2|NA
CSVIAGVNTGELFF
TGCAGCGTTATAGCGGGAGTGAACACCGGGGAGCTGTTTTTT